This T cell receptor beta chain was recovered during a study of metastatic and nonmetastatic thyroid tumors. TCRdb ran MiXCR on the PCR reads. The sample records around 36,000 clones, 25% to 30% being singletons. The CDR3 sequence is 15 residues long. CDR1 is SGHVS and CDR2 is FNYEAQ in the germline V gene. The V and J ends lost 5 bases and 0 bases respectively, with 11 bases between them. Every patient underwent thyroid surgery untreated. This clone was recorded at least ten times. The rearrangement uses TRBV7-6 and TRBJ1-3; D is unclear. The source material was blood. The TCR sequence derives from a female donor with papillary thyroid cancer or a benign thyroid nodule (not recorded which). Some clones in this sample may be carry-over from other donors' samples. Here the CDR3 reads CASSPLGSSGNTIYF. In DNA form, the CDR3 reads TGTGCCAGCAGCCCCCTCGGGTCCTCTGGAAACACCATATATTTT.